These T cell receptor beta chains were read from a single sample in a study of shared clonotypes between healthy human individuals. Profiled with immunoSEQ multiplex PCR; TCRdb holds only in-frame clones, not every one. In the table there are some 300,000 clones, over 70% of which are singletons. Sequencing was carried out using memory CD4+ T cells sorted from blood. The receptors originated from a man under 40 in good health. The CDR3 runs from the conserved cysteine through the conserved F or W. A D gene is named only where the DNA matches it firmly. Clone size, where shown, is once, few, many, or a class for clones that have expanded.

size: NA
length: 12
V: TRBV11-2
J: TRBJ2-3
D: TRBD2
DNA: TGTGCCAGCGGGACTAGTCGAGATACGCAGTATTTT
CDR3: CASGTSRDTQYF

size: once
length: 15
V: TRBV9
J: TRBJ2-1
D: TRBD2
DNA: TGTGCCAGCAGCGTAGTAACTAGCGCCTACAATGAGCAGTTCTTC
CDR3: CASSVVTSAYNEQFF

size: few
length: 14
V: TRBV5-6
J: TRBJ2-5
D: NA
DNA: TGTGCCAGCAGCTTGCGACCCCTGGGGGAGACCCAGTACTTC
CDR3: CASSLRPLGETQYF

size: many
length: 16
V: TRBV11-2
J: TRBJ2-5
D: NA
DNA: TGTGCCAGCAGCTTAGTATGGACGTCTATACAAGAGACCCAGTACTTC
CDR3: CASSLVWTSIQETQYF

size: NA
length: 14
V: TRBV5-1
J: TRBJ1-2
D: TRBD1
DNA: TGCGCCAGCAGCCGGGACAGGGGGACCTATGGCTACACCTTC
CDR3: CASSRDRGTYGYTF

size: few
length: 16
V: TRBV7-8
J: TRBJ2-3
D: TRBD2
DNA: TGTGCCAGCAGCTCCATAAGACTAGCGGAGACAGATACGCAGTATTTT
CDR3: CASSSIRLAETDTQYF

size: NA
length: 14
V: TRBV10-1
J: TRBJ1-1
D: TRBD1
DNA: TGCGCCAGCAGTCGACAAACAGGGGTTACTGAAGCTTTCTTT
CDR3: CASSRQTGVTEAFF

size: NA
length: 16
V: TRBV14
J: TRBJ2-7
D: NA
DNA: TGTGCCAGCAGCTTACTCCGCGGTGGCTCCCCCTGGGAGCAGTACTTC
CDR3: CASSLLRGGSPWEQYF

size: NA
length: 16
V: TRBV7-3
J: TRBJ2-3
D: TRBD2
DNA: TGTGCCAGCAGCTTAAAACCGGGAGGTGGCGCAGATACGCAGTATTTT
CDR3: CASSLKPGGGADTQYF

size: NA
length: 14
V: TRBV1
J: TRBJ1-1
D: NA
DNA: TGCACCAGCAGCCAAGGGGGGTCTAACACTGAAGCTTTCTTT
CDR3: CTSSQGGSNTEAFF

size: NA
length: 15
V: TRBV13
J: TRBJ2-7
D: TRBD2
DNA: TGTGCCAGCAGTAGGACTAGCGGGAGCTCCTACGAGCAGTACTTC
CDR3: CASSRTSGSSYEQYF

size: NA
length: 15
V: TRBV5-4
J: TRBJ2-3
D: NA
DNA: TGTGCCAGCAGCTTGGGAGGGGACGGCACAGATACGCAGTATTTT
CDR3: CASSLGGDGTDTQYF

size: NA
length: 15
V: TRBV10-2
J: TRBJ2-1
D: TRBD2
DNA: TGCGCCAGCAGCGCGACTAGCGGGAACTACAATGAGCAGTTCTTC
CDR3: CASSATSGNYNEQFF

size: NA
length: 15
V: TRBV5-8
J: TRBJ1-5
D: NA
DNA: TGTGCCAGCAGCTTTCCCCCGGACAGTCTACAGCCCCAGCATTTT
CDR3: CASSFPPDSLQPQHF

size: few
length: 14
V: TRBV25-1
J: TRBJ1-5
D: TRBD1
DNA: TGTGCCAGCAGTGATCAACAGGGGGCTCAGCCCCAGCATTTT
CDR3: CASSDQQGAQPQHF

size: few
length: 15
V: TRBV28
J: TRBJ2-7
D: TRBD1
DNA: TGTGCCAGCAGTTACGGTAGGGACAGCACCTACGAGCAGTACTTC
CDR3: CASSYGRDSTYEQYF

size: NA
length: 12
V: TRBV7-3
J: TRBJ2-2
D: NA
DNA: TGTGCCAGCAGCCAAGGCATCGGGGAGCTGTTTTTT
CDR3: CASSQGIGELFF

size: NA
length: 13
V: TRBV18
J: TRBJ2-7
D: NA
DNA: TGTGCCAGCTCACCAAGAGGGCTCCACGAGCAGTACTTC
CDR3: CASSPRGLHEQYF